This T cell receptor beta chain is from a study of T cell responses to AZD1222 COVID-19 vaccine (dated by TCRdb to about 2021). Background on the whole study: A total of approximately 240 trial participants underwent TCR sequencing, of whom around 200 received two doses of AZD1222 and about 25 received two doses of the MenACWY control vaccine. Enrollment into the trials was organized by age into subgroups of 18-55, 56-69 and 70-plus years, and those subgroups contained about 160, 30 and 59 TCR-sequenced participants, respectively. The investigation overall reported the following: The whole spike protein was spanned by vaccine-associated CD4 TCRs, and dominant responses were seen in regions 160-218 and 743-854. No day 14 peak-response samples were available, so repertoires were characterized only after the peak T cell response. Spike-specific TCR breadth and depth rose significantly after two AZD1222 doses compared with day 0 and with MenACWY recipients. Nearly half of unique spike-specific TCRs reportedly recognized epitopes outside regions mutated in the B.1.351 and B.1.1.7 variants. Conclusions about previously exposed vaccinees are limited, since just 6 or 7 AZD1222 recipients were seropositive for SARS-CoV-2 at baseline. Most participants were white British and females outnumbered males, and the authors suggested that clonal diversity may have been underestimated. The 56-69-year group was small, and its depth increase did not reach significance, likely because of low power.

The CDR3 regions of human TCRbeta chains were analyzed by immunosequencing. From the authors' description of their analysis: TCRs in the repertoires were compared against a reference library of SARS-CoV-2-specific TCRs that had been generated with the MIRA antigen-specificity platform. Breadth meant the fraction of unique TCRs that were SARS-CoV-2-associated, whereas depth meant the fraction of total T cells that were SARS-CoV-2-associated. Using the MIRA data, each spike-specific TCR was assigned both to the spike region to which the TCR was reactive and to a CD4 or CD8 class. Log10-transformed breadth and depth values were compared by one-way ANOVA with Sidak's multiple comparisons tests. TCRdb holds this immuneACCESS table with in-frame rearrangements only. Some clones are missing; in checked studies, unresolved V genes explain under half, and the rest has no known cause. The DNA was the basis for D and trimming; V, J and clone size are from that table. The sample table holds about 150,000 clones, of which less than 90% were seen once. The ten most abundant clones make up more than 5.5% of the sample.

The time point label of this sample denotes: baseline before first vaccination. Interpreted using the paper, the treatment or condition label stands for: meningococcal conjugate vaccine given as trial control. Samples from vaccinated people were obtained from the UK trials COV001 and COV002, which included a single-blind randomized controlled phase 2/3 trial of AZD1222 (ChAdOx1 nCoV-19) in healthy adults. Trial participant PBMC samples were collected at day 0 and day 28 after the second dose for TCRbeta chain sequencing. Clipping removes 6 bases from V and 5 bases from J, with 6 as the unmatched junction base count. Including the terminal cysteine and phenylalanine, the CDR3 comprises 13 residues. Only the CDR3 DNA is retained, 39 bases long and in frame from the first base. CDR1 LGHDT and CDR2 YNNKEL are derived from the germline V gene (reference sequence). Concerning this clone itself: Its recognized antigen is unknown. Within one base of it there is no much larger clone, and no base qualities were kept.

The TCR was taken from an adult in good health. Sequenced material: peripheral blood, taken on day 0 of MenACWY control vaccination. Rearrangement joined TRBV3-1 (or the pseudogene TRBV3-2) to TRBJ1-1; 7 middle bases align to TRBD1. For the CDR3, the sequence is CASRGTGVTEAFF. The nucleotide sequence is given as TGTGCCAGCAGGGGAACAGGGGTTACTGAAGCTTTCTTT.